The 10 T cell receptor beta chains below come from one sample, sequenced in a study of T cells in Graves' hyperthyroidism and ophthalmopathy. RNA transcripts served as the template for amplifying TCR beta CDR3 regions. HTBI primers drove first-round RT-PCR of the TCR CDR3. MiXCR, applied by TCRdb to the multiplex PCR reads, yields one record per CDR3 protein. The sample yields approximately 640,000 distinct CDR3 sequences, 40% to 55% seen once. The sequencing sample was made of peripheral blood or thyroid tissue (not recorded which). The receptors were gathered from an adult man with Graves' disease, either hyperthyroidism or ophthalmopathy (not recorded which).

This chain connects TRBV5-1 to TRBJ2-2, with D possibly being TRBD2 (5 bases). CDR3 length equals 15 residues. V lost 4 bases and J lost 3, with 13 bases in between. Germline CDR1 SGHRS, CDR2 YFSETQ. CDR3 nucleotide sequence: TGCGCCAGCAGCCCGGCGGGTAGAGACACCGGGGAGCTGTTTTTT. It translates to CASSPAGRDTGELFF.

This clonotype showed up just once. The rearrangement links TRBV19 to TRBJ1-5; 8 bases map to TRBD1. After removal of 7 bases from V and 2 bases from J, the junction contained 10 bases not matched to a gene. Germline lookup yields CDR1 LNHDA and CDR2 SQIVND (reference sequence). The CDR3 is made up of 16 amino acids. The CDR3 nucleotides read TGTGCCAGTACCCGGGAAACGACAGGGGGCAATCAGCCCCAGCATTTT. It specifies CASTRETTGGNQPQHF. The full variable domain, rest sourced from reference TRBV19 and TRBJ1-5, is DGGITQSPKYLFRKEGQNVTLSCEQNLNHDAMYWYRQDPGQGLRLIYYSQIVNDFQKGDIAEGYSVSREKKESFPLTVTSAQKNPTAFYLCASTRETTGGNQPQHFGDGTRLSIL.

The chain uses TRBV6-5 and TRBJ1-4; TRBD1 matches 7 bases. Germline-derived CDR1 and CDR2 are MNHEY and SVGAGI. V gave up 8 bases and J gave up 8 bases; unmatched junction bases: 11. This CDR3 is 14 amino acids long. The CDR3 DNA sequence: TGTGCCAGCCGTCCGGGACAGTCAAGGGAAAAACTGTTTTTT. It specifies CASRPGQSREKLFF.

This clonotype was seen only a few times. The chain is built from TRBV6-1 and TRBJ2-7, with a weak D call TRBD1 (5 bases). Germline CDR1 is MNHNS and CDR2 is SASEGT. The CDR3 extends over 14 amino acids. Trimming shortened V by 1 base and J by 4 bases, and 11 bases separated the two germline ends. CDR3 sequence reads: CASSEVPGMYEQYF. The CDR3 nucleotides read TGTGCCAGCAGTGAAGTTCCAGGGATGTACGAGCAGTACTTC.

This clonotype was observed a single time. This sequence joins TRBV12-3 or TRBV12-4 and TRBJ1-1; 9 nucleotides align to TRBD1. The ends lost 5 bases at V and 6 bases at J; junction bases unmatched: 4. The CDR3 consists of 13 residues. The CDR3 loop is CASSETGGSEAFF. Here the CDR3 DNA reads TGTGCCAGCAGTGAGACAGGGGGGTCTGAAGCTTTCTTT.

This clonotype was observed once. The J gene is TRBJ1-1, the V gene TRBV29-1; a weak D match, TRBD1 (5 bases). Trimming removed 6 bases from V and 1 base from J, with 15 bases in between. Germline CDR1 and CDR2: SQVTM and ANQGSEA. The CDR3 spans 14 residues. For the CDR3, the DNA is TGCAGCGTCCAGGGCAGGCATTCGAACACTGAAGCTTTCTTT. Protein product: CSVQGRHSNTEAFF. Full variable domain (rest looked up from reference TRBV29-1 and TRBJ1-1): SAVISQKPSRDICQRGTSLTIQCQVDSQVTMMFWYRQQPGQSLTLIATANQGSEATYESGFVIDKFPISRPNLTFSTLTVSNMSPEDSSIYLCSVQGRHSNTEAFFGQGTRLTVV.

The sample holds a few counts of this clonotype. This chain connects TRBV7-8 to TRBJ2-3; 7 bases agree with TRBD2. J was trimmed by 6 bases and V by 2 bases; bases with no gene match: 2. CDR3 length: 13 amino acids. Germline assignment: CDR1 SGHVS and CDR2 FQNEAQ. The DNA for the CDR3 is TGTGCCAGCAGCTTATCACTAGCGGATACGCAGTATTTT. Translated: CASSLSLADTQYF.

The J gene is TRBJ2-5, the V gene TRBV25-1; no clear D. The CDR3 runs 14 residues. Trimming stripped 6 bases from V and 1 base from J, with 12 bases between. Germline values: CDR1 MGHDK, CDR2 SYGVNS. CDR3 amino acids: CASSPARPQETQYF. In DNA, the CDR3 is TGTGCCAGCAGCCCCGCAAGGCCCCAAGAGACCCAGTACTTC.

V gene TRBV7-2 combines with J gene TRBJ1-2, with TRBD1 matching 7 bases. CDR3 size: 13 residues. The junction had 3 bases not matched to a gene; V was cut back by 3 bases and J by 5 bases. The germline CDR1 and CDR2 sequences are SGHTA and FQGNSA. CDR3 DNA sequence: TGTGCCAGCAGCTTCCGGGACAGTTATGGCTACACCTTC. Translating it yields CASSFRDSYGYTF. Together with reference TRBV7-2 and TRBJ1-2, the CDR3 gives the full variable domain: GAGVSQSPSNKVTEKGKDVELRCDPISGHTALYWYRQSLGQGLEFLIYFQGNSAPDKSGLPSDRFSAERTGGSVSTLTIQRTQQEDSAVYLCASSFRDSYGYTFGSGTRLTVV.

This clonotype was seen only a few times. The chain links TRBV7-2 to TRBJ2-7; D perhaps matches TRBD2 (6 bases). The V end was cut by 3 bases, the J end by 2 bases, with 11 bases between. This CDR3 has 14 residues. Per the germline V gene, CDR1 is SGHTA and CDR2 is FQGNSA. CDR3 DNA: TGTGCCAGCAGCTTTACCGCGGGGACCTACGAGCAGTACTTC. It codes for CASSFTAGTYEQYF.